Listed here are 17 T cell receptor beta chains from one sample, sequenced in a study of T cells in Graves' hyperthyroidism and ophthalmopathy. The CDR3 regions of TCR beta were amplified from RNA transcripts. The study used the HTBI primer set for a first-round RT-PCR of the TCR CDR3. One entry per CDR3 protein, called by TCRdb with MiXCR from the multiplex PCR reads. The sample records 600,000 to 800,000 distinct CDR3 sequences, approximately 40% being singletons. The sequencing sample was made of blood. These receptors all stem from a woman in her 40s with Graves' hyperthyroidism.

CDR3 DNA sequence: TGTGCCACCAGCAAGGACACCGGGACCCAGTACTTC. Its translation is CATSKDTGTQYF. The rearrangement links TRBV15 to TRBJ2-5; D might be TRBD1 (5 bases). V lost 4 bases and J lost 7, with 10 bases in between. CDR3 size: 12 residues. Germline-derived CDR1 and CDR2 are LNHNV and YYDKDF (reference sequence).

The chain is built from TRBV24-1 and TRBJ2-1; either TRBD1 or TRBD2 may supply D (5 bases each). The V gene's germline CDR1 is KGHDR and CDR2 SFDVKD. V was shortened by 9 bases and J by 3 bases, with 11 bases between the two germline ends. This CDR3 has 13 amino acids. This CDR3 is CATLGPHYNEQFF. The CDR3 nucleotides are TGTGCCACCCTGGGACCCCACTACAATGAGCAGTTCTTC.

V and J are TRBV7-8 and TRBJ2-5, with 8 nucleotides matching TRBD2. Germline CDR1 SGHVS, CDR2 FQNEAQ. Germline trimming cut 5 bases from V and 5 bases from J; bases unmatched to any gene: 7. The CDR3 spans 14 residues. CDR3 bases: TGTGCCAGCAGCCAAGGACTAGCTAGGGAGACCCAGTACTTC. This encodes CASSQGLARETQYF. Full variable domain (outside the CDR3, taken from reference TRBV7-8 and TRBJ2-5): GAGVSQSPRYKVAKRGQDVALRCDPISGHVSLFWYQQALGQGPEFLTYFQNEAQLDKSGLPSDRFFAERPEGSVSTLKIQRTQQEDSAVYLCASSQGLARETQYFGPGTRLLVL.

This clonotype was counted between two and nine times. The chain joins TRBV19 to TRBJ1-1; D is perhaps TRBD1 (5 bases). V shed 0 bases and J shed 3 bases, with 17 bases lying between them. Looked up from germline, CDR1 is LNHDA and CDR2 is SQIVND (reference sequence). CDR3 length: 17 amino acids. CDR3 nucleotides: TGTGCCAGTAGTATAGACCCCGGAAGGCTGGGGGACACTGAAGCTTTCTTT. Translated, it gives CASSIDPGRLGDTEAFF.

This chain connects TRBV7-2 to TRBJ1-2, with a tentative D call TRBD1 (5 bases). The CDR3 spans 15 residues. Germline CDR1 reads SGHTA; CDR2 reads FQGNSA. V was clipped by 3 bases and J by 4 bases, with 15 bases between them. CDR3 coding DNA: TGTGCCAGCAGCTTCGGAGTAGGGACCATCTATGGCTACACCTTC. Translated: CASSFGVGTIYGYTF. Using reference TRBV7-2 and TRBJ1-2 for the parts outside the CDR3, the full variable domain is GAGVSQSPSNKVTEKGKDVELRCDPISGHTALYWYRQSLGQGLEFLIYFQGNSAPDKSGLPSDRFSAERTGGSVSTLTIQRTQQEDSAVYLCASSFGVGTIYGYTFGSGTRLTVV.

The rearrangement joins TRBV5-6 to TRBJ1-4; TRBD1 aligns across 7 bases. Looked up from germline, CDR1 is SGHDT and CDR2 is YYEEEE. Trimming removed 2 bases from V and 3 bases from J; junction bases left unmatched: 7. The CDR3 covers 16 residues. CDR3 coding DNA: TGTGCCAGCAGCTTTCCGTCCGGGACAGCTAATGAAAAACTGTTTTTT. Its translation: CASSFPSGTANEKLFF. The entire variable domain, with the rest obtained from reference TRBV5-6 and TRBJ1-4, is as follows: DAGVTQSPTHLIKTRGQQVTLRCSPKSGHDTVSWYQQALGQGPQFIFQYYEEEERQRGNFPDRFSGHQFPNYSSELNVNALLLGDSALYLCASSFPSGTANEKLFFGSGTQLSVL.

This clonotype was detected ten times or more. The V and J genes are TRBV7-9 and TRBJ1-2; possibly TRBD1 for D (5 bases). V was clipped by 5 bases and J by 8 bases, with 18 bases between them. CDR3 length equals 14 residues. Per germline, CDR1 SEHNR and CDR2 FQNEAQ (reference sequence). The CDR3 nucleotides read TGTGCCAGCAGCCCTCCGGGAGGGACTTGGGGCTACACCTTC. It codes for CASSPPGGTWGYTF.

This clonotype was observed a single time. This rearrangement joins TRBV24-1 to TRBJ2-6; possible D gene TRBD2, 6 bases. This CDR3 contains 17 residues. Germline V gene data show CDR1 as KGHDR and CDR2 as SFDVKD. V lost 5 bases and J 4 bases, leaving 17 bases between the germline ends. Written as DNA, the CDR3 is TGTGCCACCAGTGGGAGGACACTAGCCTACGGGGCCAACGTCCTGACTTTC. This gives the protein CATSGRTLAYGANVLTF.

This clonotype came up many times. V usage is TRBV7-9 and J usage is TRBJ1-6; unclear D gene. Germline V gene sequence: CDR1 SEHNR, CDR2 FQNEAQ (reference sequence). V was trimmed by 6 bases and J by 0 bases, leaving 15 bases between them. The CDR3 has 17 amino acids. CDR3 coding DNA: TGTGCCAGCAGTCTCGCCAGGCTAAGCTCCTATAATTCACCCCTCCACTTT. It specifies CASSLARLSSYNSPLHF.

CDR3 protein: CARNRVDRENTEAFF. Written as DNA, the CDR3 is TGTGCCAGGAACAGGGTCGACAGGGAGAACACTGAAGCTTTCTTT. V is TRBV2 and J is TRBJ1-1; 7 bases are a match to TRBD1. CDR1 and CDR2 from the germline V gene are SNHLY and FYNNEI. The CDR3 sequence is 15 residues long. J gave up 1 base and V 9 bases, and 11 bases lay outside the gene matches. The whole variable domain, remainder taken from reference TRBV2 and TRBJ1-1, is EPEVTQTPSHQVTQMGQEVILRCVPISNHLYFYWYRQILGQKVEFLVSFYNNEISEKSEIFDDQFSVERPDGSNFTLKIRSTKLEDSAMYFCARNRVDRENTEAFFGQGTRLTVV.

This clonotype was picked up a small number of times. The genes are TRBV7-8 and TRBJ2-1, with 13 bases identical to TRBD2. J lost 6 bases, V lost 1 base, and 3 bases had no gene match. The germline gives CDR1 SGHVS, CDR2 FQNEAQ. The CDR3 is 16 amino acids. The CDR3 loop reads CASSLGGTSGVNEQFF. The CDR3 coding sequence is TGTGCCAGCAGCTTAGGTGGGACTAGCGGGGTCAATGAGCAGTTCTTC.

In this sample, this clonotype turned up a few times. The V and J genes are TRBV6-5 and TRBJ2-5; D unclear. The CDR3 totals 13 residues. The V end was cut by 2 bases, the J end by 3 bases, with 7 bases between. Germline CDR1 reads MNHEY; CDR2 reads SVGAGI. CDR3 nucleotide sequence: TGTGCCAGCAGTTACGGCGGTGAAGAGACCCAGTACTTC. It encodes CASSYGGEETQYF.

This sequence joins TRBV5-1 and TRBJ1-2; D may be TRBD1 (5 bases). This CDR3 is built from 13 residues. V lost 4 bases to trimming and J lost 8 bases, with 15 bases between them. Germline CDR1 and CDR2: SGHRS and YFSETQ. CDR3 in amino acids: CASSPGGGNGYTF. Here the CDR3 DNA reads TGCGCCAGCAGCCCGGGCGGGGGGAACGGCTACACCTTC.

This clonotype was counted between two and nine times. The V call is TRBV15, the J call TRBJ1-5, with 9 bases lining up with TRBD1. The CDR3 has 14 amino acids. Trimming at V came to 4 bases and at J to 6 bases, leaving 4 bases not matched to a gene. Germline V gives CDR1 LNHNV, CDR2 YYDKDF (reference sequence). The CDR3 nucleotides are TGTGCCACCAGCACGGACAGGGGAGGTCAGCCCCAGCATTTT. It yields the protein CATSTDRGGQPQHF.

Ten or more counts support this clonotype. V and J are TRBV5-5 and TRBJ1-1; D unresolved. CDR3 length: 13 residues. With 0 bases removed from V and 6 bases from J, the gap between germline ends came to 9 bases. Germline CDR1 reads SGHKS; CDR2 reads YYEKEE (reference sequence). CDR3 DNA: TGTGCCAGCAGCTTGGGACCGGACGCTGAAGCTTTCTTT. It is translated as CASSLGPDAEAFF.

This clonotype was picked up many times. The chain uses TRBV24-1 and TRBJ1-2, with a weak D call TRBD1 (5 bases). CDR1 and CDR2 from the germline V gene are KGHDR and SFDVKD. Trimming left V 3 bases short and J 4 bases short, with 11 bases between. The CDR3 is made up of 14 amino acids. This chain's CDR3 is CATSDPDSLYGYTF. The CDR3 region has the DNA TGTGCCACCAGTGATCCCGACAGTCTCTATGGCTACACCTTC.

This rearrangement joins TRBV7-2 to TRBJ2-7; D uncertain. Germline CDR1 is SGHTA and CDR2 is FQGNSA. This CDR3 has 12 amino acids. V shed 4 bases and J shed 7 bases, with 11 bases lying between them. DNA of the CDR3: TGTGCCAGCAGCTCAAACACCGGGGAGCAGTACTTC. Protein sequence: CASSSNTGEQYF.